This is a list of T cell receptor beta chains from one sample in a study of CD8+ T cells in alopecia areata. Here immunoSEQ multiplex PCR was the method, and the copy in TCRdb shows in-frame clones only, minus some. The sample gives some 180,000 clones, roughly 63% of which show up once; roughly 1.7% is in the top ten. This specimen consisted of CD4+ T cells sorted from blood, obtained at week 0. The receptor source for this set is a human donor with alopecia areata. The CDR3 runs from the conserved cysteine through the conserved F or W. Each record gives: J gene, D gene, clone size, V gene, CDR3 DNA, CDR3 protein. D genes are given only for firm matches. Size is stated for part of the rows, as once, few or many counts, or as a class when the clone is expanded.

j_gene: TRBJ2-5
d_gene: TRBD2
abundance: NA
v_gene: TRBV29-1
CDR3nt: TGCAGCGTTGATGGCGTGAGCGGGGGGATCCGGAGGGAAGGAGAGACCCAGTACTTC
CDR3aa: CSVDGVSGGIRREGETQYF

j_gene: TRBJ1-2
d_gene: NA
abundance: NA
v_gene: TRBV2
CDR3nt: TGTGCCAGCAGTGAGGACGGGGACTATGGCTACACCTTC
CDR3aa: CASSEDGDYGYTF

j_gene: TRBJ2-7
d_gene: TRBD2
abundance: once
v_gene: TRBV11-2
CDR3nt: TGTGCCAGCAGCTTGATTAGCGGGGCTTCCTACGAGCAGTACTTC
CDR3aa: CASSLISGASYEQYF

j_gene: TRBJ2-2
d_gene: NA
abundance: NA
v_gene: TRBV7-7
CDR3nt: TGTGCCAGCAGCCCGGGGAGATTTGTGAACACCGGGGAGCTGTTTTTT
CDR3aa: CASSPGRFVNTGELFF

j_gene: TRBJ1-5
d_gene: TRBD1
abundance: NA
v_gene: TRBV30
CDR3nt: TGTGCCTGGAGTGCGACAGGGGGCAATCAGCCCCAGCATTTT
CDR3aa: CAWSATGGNQPQHF

j_gene: TRBJ2-5
d_gene: TRBD2
abundance: few
v_gene: TRBV29-1
CDR3nt: TGCAGCGTTTTACGGGGGGTGGGGACCCAGTACTTC
CDR3aa: CSVLRGVGTQYF

j_gene: TRBJ1-5
d_gene: NA
abundance: once
v_gene: TRBV19
CDR3nt: TGTGCCAGTACCCTTCTTGGGCAGCCCCAGCATTTT
CDR3aa: CASTLLGQPQHF

j_gene: TRBJ2-7
d_gene: TRBD1
abundance: few
v_gene: TRBV5-1
CDR3nt: TGCGCCAGCAGCTCGGACAGGGGGCCGTACGAGCAGTACTTC
CDR3aa: CASSSDRGPYEQYF

j_gene: TRBJ1-1
d_gene: TRBD1
abundance: NA
v_gene: TRBV14
CDR3nt: TGTGCCAGCAGCCAGCAGACAGGGACAGCTTTCTTT
CDR3aa: CASSQQTGTAFF

j_gene: TRBJ2-1
d_gene: NA
abundance: few
v_gene: TRBV4-3
CDR3nt: TGCGCCAGCAGCCAAGTCTCGACGTACAATGAGCAGTTCTTC
CDR3aa: CASSQVSTYNEQFF

j_gene: TRBJ1-2
d_gene: NA
abundance: NA
v_gene: TRBV2
CDR3nt: TGTGCCAGCAGATTCCGAGGGCCGGACTACACCTTC
CDR3aa: CASRFRGPDYTF

j_gene: TRBJ2-2
d_gene: TRBD1
abundance: few
v_gene: TRBV4-3
CDR3nt: TGCGCCAGCAGCGAAGGGGCCAGGACAGGTGGCACCGGGGAGCTGTTTTTT
CDR3aa: CASSEGARTGGTGELFF

j_gene: TRBJ2-6
d_gene: NA
abundance: NA
v_gene: TRBV27
CDR3nt: TGTGCCAGCAGTACCTATGCTGGGGCCAACGTCCTGACTTTC
CDR3aa: CASSTYAGANVLTF

j_gene: TRBJ1-2
d_gene: TRBD1
abundance: NA
v_gene: TRBV13
CDR3nt: TGTGCCAGCAGCTCAATGGACAGGGAAGGCTACACCTTC
CDR3aa: CASSSMDREGYTF

j_gene: TRBJ2-1
d_gene: NA
abundance: few
v_gene: TRBV5-1
CDR3nt: TGCGCCAGCAGCTATTCTAGCCACTCCTACAATGAGCAGTTCTTC
CDR3aa: CASSYSSHSYNEQFF

j_gene: TRBJ2-7
d_gene: TRBD2
abundance: once
v_gene: TRBV29-1
CDR3nt: TGCAGCGCAGGGACTACCTACGGCGAGCAGTACTTC
CDR3aa: CSAGTTYGEQYF

j_gene: TRBJ1-2
d_gene: NA
abundance: NA
v_gene: TRBV19
CDR3nt: TGTGCCAGTAGTATTCGGGAAGGCTATGGCTACACCTTC
CDR3aa: CASSIREGYGYTF

j_gene: TRBJ2-7
d_gene: TRBD1
abundance: NA
v_gene: TRBV29-1
CDR3nt: TGCAGCGTAAACAGGGGGCTCGGGGCGCACGAGCAGTACTTC
CDR3aa: CSVNRGLGAHEQYF

j_gene: TRBJ1-2
d_gene: NA
abundance: NA
v_gene: TRBV10-2
CDR3nt: TGCGCCAGCAGTACCGACAGGAACTATGGCTACACCTTC
CDR3aa: CASSTDRNYGYTF

j_gene: TRBJ2-1
d_gene: NA
abundance: NA
v_gene: TRBV30
CDR3nt: TGTGCCTGGGCAGCCAAGGCCAATGAGCAGTTCTTC
CDR3aa: CAWAAKANEQFF

j_gene: TRBJ2-3
d_gene: TRBD1
abundance: once
v_gene: TRBV29-1
CDR3nt: TGCAGCGTTGAACGAGGTACAGGGGATTCAGATACGCAGTATTTT
CDR3aa: CSVERGTGDSDTQYF

j_gene: TRBJ1-6
d_gene: NA
abundance: NA
v_gene: TRBV30
CDR3nt: TGTGCATACAGGGACGGCGATAATTCACCCCTCCACTTT
CDR3aa: CAYRDGDNSPLHF

j_gene: TRBJ1-2
d_gene: NA
abundance: NA
v_gene: TRBV5-6
CDR3nt: TGTGCCAGCAGCCCATCCGGGGGCCGATATGGCTACACCTTC
CDR3aa: CASSPSGGRYGYTF

j_gene: TRBJ1-5
d_gene: NA
abundance: NA
v_gene: TRBV10-3
CDR3nt: TGTGCCATCAGTGGACAGGAGGAAGATCAGCCCCAGCATTTT
CDR3aa: CAISGQEEDQPQHF

j_gene: TRBJ2-2
d_gene: NA
abundance: NA
v_gene: TRBV30
CDR3nt: TGTGCCTGGACCCGAGTAGTTGGGGGAAACACCGGGGAGCTGTTTTTT
CDR3aa: CAWTRVVGGNTGELFF

j_gene: TRBJ1-6
d_gene: NA
abundance: NA
v_gene: TRBV2
CDR3nt: TGTGCCAGCAGTGAACTGGGGGCAAATTCACCCCTCCACTTT
CDR3aa: CASSELGANSPLHF

j_gene: TRBJ2-7
d_gene: NA
abundance: once
v_gene: TRBV10-3
CDR3nt: TGTGCCATCAGCGAGACCAGCTACGAGCAGTACTTC
CDR3aa: CAISETSYEQYF

j_gene: TRBJ2-1
d_gene: TRBD1
abundance: NA
v_gene: TRBV4-3
CDR3nt: TGCGCCAGCAGCCAAGTCTCTGGACAGGGGAGTGAGCAGTTCTTC
CDR3aa: CASSQVSGQGSEQFF

j_gene: TRBJ2-1
d_gene: TRBD2
abundance: NA
v_gene: TRBV6-5
CDR3nt: TGTGCCAGCAGTTACCGGGGACTACCCTACAATGAGCAGTTCTTC
CDR3aa: CASSYRGLPYNEQFF

j_gene: TRBJ2-1
d_gene: NA
abundance: NA
v_gene: TRBV21-1
CDR3nt: TGTGCCAGCAGCAAAAGCCAGTCCATTGAGCAGTTCTTC
CDR3aa: CASSKSQSIEQFF

j_gene: TRBJ1-1
d_gene: NA
abundance: NA
v_gene: TRBV30
CDR3nt: TGTGCCTGGAGTGGGGCCGTAGCCTTGAACACTGAAGCTTTCTTT
CDR3aa: CAWSGAVALNTEAFF

j_gene: TRBJ1-6
d_gene: NA
abundance: NA
v_gene: TRBV30
CDR3nt: TGTGCCTGGAGTGTGGGCCTTAATTCACCCCTCCACTTT
CDR3aa: CAWSVGLNSPLHF

j_gene: TRBJ2-1
d_gene: NA
abundance: few
v_gene: TRBV29-1
CDR3nt: TGCAGCGTTGGAGGTAGCCGGCAGACGGGTCCCGGGTACAATGAGCAGTTCTTC
CDR3aa: CSVGGSRQTGPGYNEQFF

j_gene: TRBJ2-7
d_gene: NA
abundance: NA
v_gene: TRBV7-6
CDR3nt: TGTGCCAGCAGCTTAGGCCGGGACTCAAAGCAGTACTTC
CDR3aa: CASSLGRDSKQYF

j_gene: TRBJ2-1
d_gene: NA
abundance: NA
v_gene: TRBV29-1
CDR3nt: TGCAGCGTCGATTCTTTGTTGGGGAATGAGCAGTTCTTC
CDR3aa: CSVDSLLGNEQFF

j_gene: TRBJ1-6
d_gene: NA
abundance: NA
v_gene: TRBV6-5
CDR3nt: TGTGCCAGCAGTGCGGGACCCTATAATTCACCCCTCCACTTT
CDR3aa: CASSAGPYNSPLHF

j_gene: TRBJ1-1
d_gene: NA
abundance: NA
v_gene: TRBV25-1
CDR3nt: TGTGCCAGCAGTGTAAGGAACAGGGCGAACACTGAAGCTTTCTTT
CDR3aa: CASSVRNRANTEAFF

j_gene: TRBJ2-3
d_gene: NA
abundance: few
v_gene: TRBV28
CDR3nt: TGTGCCAGCAGCCCGCCCACAGATACGCAGTATTTT
CDR3aa: CASSPPTDTQYF

j_gene: TRBJ2-7
d_gene: NA
abundance: NA
v_gene: TRBV7-9
CDR3nt: TGTGCCAGCAGCTTAGCTTACTACGAGCAGTACTTC
CDR3aa: CASSLAYYEQYF

j_gene: TRBJ2-3
d_gene: NA
abundance: NA
v_gene: TRBV10-3
CDR3nt: TGTGCCTCATGTGCGGACGCCACAGATACGCAGTATTTT
CDR3aa: CASCADATDTQYF

j_gene: TRBJ2-2
d_gene: TRBD2
abundance: once
v_gene: TRBV7-6
CDR3nt: TGTGCCAGCAGCCCACAGACTAGCGGGGGCCTGAACACCGGGGAGCTGTTTTTT
CDR3aa: CASSPQTSGGLNTGELFF

j_gene: TRBJ1-5
d_gene: NA
abundance: NA
v_gene: TRBV27
CDR3nt: TGTGCCAGCAGTTTTTCAGGGGACTGGGGTCAGCCCCAGCATTTT
CDR3aa: CASSFSGDWGQPQHF

j_gene: TRBJ2-3
d_gene: TRBD2
abundance: few
v_gene: TRBV7-2
CDR3nt: TGTGCCAGCAGCTTAGCAGCGGGGACTAGCACAGATACGCAGTATTTT
CDR3aa: CASSLAAGTSTDTQYF